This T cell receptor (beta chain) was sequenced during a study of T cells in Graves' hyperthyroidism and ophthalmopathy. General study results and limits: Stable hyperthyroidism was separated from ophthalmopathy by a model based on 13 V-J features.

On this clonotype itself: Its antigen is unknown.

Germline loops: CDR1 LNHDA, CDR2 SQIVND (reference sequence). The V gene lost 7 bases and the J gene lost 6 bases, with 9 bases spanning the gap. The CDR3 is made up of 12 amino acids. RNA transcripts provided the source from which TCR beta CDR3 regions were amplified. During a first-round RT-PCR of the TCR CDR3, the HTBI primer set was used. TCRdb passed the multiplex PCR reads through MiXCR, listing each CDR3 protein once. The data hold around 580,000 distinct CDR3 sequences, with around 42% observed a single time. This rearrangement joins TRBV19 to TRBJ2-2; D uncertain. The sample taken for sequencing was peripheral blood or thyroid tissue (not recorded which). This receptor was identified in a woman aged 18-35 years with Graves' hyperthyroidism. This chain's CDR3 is CASTPQPGELFF. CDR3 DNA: TGTGCCAGTACCCCTCAACCCGGGGAGCTGTTTTTT.